This record looks at one TCR beta chain sequence and its context. Its antigen is still unknown. An end of the junction differs from the germline gene, which may be a read error. CDR1 is SNHLY, CDR2 FYNNEI, per germline. The CDR3 has 13 amino acids. These data are taken from a study of breast tumors, draining lymph nodes, adjacent tissues. MiXCR, applied by TCRdb to the multiplex PCR reads, yields one record per CDR3 protein. The table has approximately 13,000 distinct CDR3 sequences, around 58% seen once. General study findings and limits: The lymph node origin of tumor T cells was framed as consistent with a hypothesis, not demonstrated. Tumor repertoires ranked between lymph nodes and nontumor tissue in diversity, with V and J gene preferences.

The origin of this receptor is a female donor with breast cancer. Some clones in this sample may be carry-over from other donors' samples. V usage is TRBV2 and J usage is TRBJ1-5; 7 nucleotides agree with TRBD1. Material for sequencing was tumor-adjacent breast tissue. CDR3 DNA: TGTGCCAGCAAAGGGGGCAACAATAAGCCCCAGCATTTT. This gives the protein CASKGGNNKPQHF.